These 15 T cell receptor beta chains were all obtained from the same sample, sequenced in a study of OX40 agonist ivuxolimab in advanced cancers. Measured with immunoSEQ multiplex PCR; TCRdb has only the in-frame clones, and not every one. The sample lists some 40,000 clones, 75% to 85% seen once, with around a fifth in the top ten. Sequences were derived from CD4+ or CD8+ T cells sorted from blood, sampled in a trial of the OX40 agonist ivuxolimab. The receptors were sampled from an adult with an advanced solid tumor such as melanoma, head and neck, liver or kidney cancer.

A single count supports this clone. The chain links TRBV5-1 to TRBJ2-2; D not certain. The CDR3 extends over 15 amino acids. In germline, CDR1 is SGHRS, CDR2 YFSETQ. V shed 0 bases and J shed 1 base, with 7 bases lying between them. The CDR3 is CASSLEGLNTGELFF. DNA of the CDR3: TGCGCCAGCAGCTTGGAGGGTCTGAACACCGGGGAGCTGTTTTTT.

The gene calls are TRBV7-9 and TRBJ1-5; D is possibly TRBD1 (5 bases). This CDR3 spans 13 amino acids. The germline gives CDR1 SEHNR, CDR2 FQNEAQ (reference sequence). Trimming cost V 4 bases and J 7 bases, with 11 bases left between them. The CDR3 here is CASSWGGTQPQHF. CDR3 in DNA: TGTGCCAGCAGCTGGGGGGGGACCCAGCCCCAGCATTTT.

The chain carries TRBV7-3 and TRBJ2-1; a weak D match, TRBD2 (6 bases). Germline CDR1 reads SGHTA; CDR2 reads FQGTGA. The CDR3 consists of 14 residues. V was pared by 6 bases and J by 4 bases, with 13 bases between. CDR3 sequence: CASRAGGVYNEQFF. The CDR3 DNA is TGTGCCAGCAGAGCAGGCGGGGTATACAATGAGCAGTTCTTC.

Details on this clone: Mismatch with germline at one junction end may stem from a read error. The V call is TRBV4-2, the J call TRBJ1-2; D may be TRBD1 (5 bases). The CDR3 consists of 14 residues. Germline V CDR1 and CDR2: LGHNA, YNFKEQ. The CDR3 is CASSQGEETYGYTF. CDR3 sequence (DNA): TGTGCCAGCAGTCAAGGGGAAGAGACCTATGGCTACACCTTC.

This clone was observed once. V and J are TRBV9 and TRBJ2-5; D tentatively fits TRBD1 or TRBD2 (5 bases each). This CDR3 has 15 residues. V lost 0 bases, J lost 4 bases, and 13 bases lay in between. Looked up from germline, CDR1 is SGDLS and CDR2 is YYNGEE. The CDR3 coding sequence is TGTGCCAGCAGCGTAGAAGGGGACGCCCGAGAGACCCAGTACTTC. Translating gives CASSVEGDARETQYF.

The chain links TRBV4-2 to TRBJ2-2, with 10 bases that match TRBD2. The CDR3 sequence is 16 residues long. The V segment lost 0 bases and the J segment 7 bases; nucleotides outside the gene matches: 5. Germline assignment: CDR1 LGHNA and CDR2 YNFKEQ. CDR3 in DNA: TGTGCCAGCAGCCAAGAAGCGGGGGGGCCCGGCGGGGAGCTGTTTTTT. Translated, it gives CASSQEAGGPGGELFF.

The chain has TRBV11-2 and TRBJ1-2; D gene unclear. The CDR3 extends over 13 amino acids. The ends were cut back, 4 bases at V and 0 bases at J, with 6 bases in the middle. Germline loops: CDR1 SGHAT, CDR2 FQNNGV. DNA for the CDR3: TGTGCCAGCAGCTCCAAGACTAACTATGGCTACACCTTC. It translates to CASSSKTNYGYTF.

The chain has TRBV7-3 and TRBJ2-1; 7 positions agree with TRBD2. This CDR3 spans 17 amino acids. CDR1 and CDR2 (germline): SGHTA, FQGTGA. V lost 6 bases, J lost 5 bases, and 16 bases stayed unmatched. CDR3 coding DNA: TGTGCCAGCAGGGGGGGACTAACGGGAGTGGGCGACAATGAGCAGTTCTTC. This encodes CASRGGLTGVGDNEQFF.

Here the CDR3 reads CASNMEEVRQPQHF. In DNA, the CDR3 is TGTGCCAGTAATATGGAGGAAGTGAGGCAGCCCCAGCATTTT. The J gene is TRBJ1-5, the V gene TRBV19; D gene uncertain. CDR1 is LNHDA, CDR2 SQIVND, per germline (reference sequence). The V and J ends lost 7 bases and 7 bases respectively, with 17 bases between them. This CDR3 has 14 amino acids.

The CDR3 protein is CASSIPPASHYGYTF. In DNA form, the CDR3 reads TGTGCCAGCAGCATACCCCCGGCGAGCCACTATGGCTACACCTTC. This chain connects TRBV7-2 to TRBJ1-2; D is uncertain. The germline V and J ends were trimmed by 5 bases and 3 bases, with 16 bases remaining between them. From germline, CDR1 is SGHTA and CDR2 FQGNSA. The CDR3 extends over 15 amino acids.

The chain joins TRBV27 to TRBJ2-2, with 7 nucleotides matching TRBD1. The V segment lost 7 bases and the J segment 6 bases; nucleotides outside the gene matches: 8. The CDR3 consists of 14 residues. The V gene's germline CDR1 is MNHEY and CDR2 SMNVEV (reference sequence). The CDR3 sequence is CASNPLGGPGELFF. The CDR3 DNA reads as TGTGCCAGCAATCCCCTAGGGGGCCCCGGGGAGCTGTTTTTT.

The V and J genes are TRBV4-1 and TRBJ2-7; D remains unclear. The length of the CDR3 is 13 residues. The germline gives CDR1 MGHRA, CDR2 YSYEKL. Trimming cost V 1 base and J 0 bases, with 4 bases left between them. This CDR3 is CASSQGSSYEQYF. CDR3 nucleotides: TGCGCCAGCAGCCAAGGGAGCTCCTACGAGCAGTACTTC.

The chain links TRBV5-4 to TRBJ2-2, with D maybe TRBD2 (6 bases). The germline V gene has CDR1 SGHNT and CDR2 YYREEE (reference sequence). The CDR3 length is 14 residues. The V end lost 4 bases, the J end lost 2 bases, and 9 bases lay between the germline ends. The CDR3 protein is CASSPAGNTGELFF. The CDR3 DNA sequence: TGTGCCAGCAGCCCAGCGGGTAACACCGGGGAGCTGTTTTTT.

V is TRBV4-1 and J is TRBJ2-1; 14 bases are a match to TRBD2. The length of the CDR3 is 20 residues. V shed 4 bases, J shed 4 bases, and the junction held 15 bases outside the gene matches. Germline V gene lookup returns CDR1 MGHRA and CDR2 YSYEKL. The CDR3 protein is CASSRTGTSGSYLFYNEQFF. The CDR3 DNA reads as TGCGCCAGCAGCCGTACCGGGACTAGCGGGAGCTACCTCTTTTACAATGAGCAGTTCTTC.

V usage is TRBV29-1 and J usage is TRBJ2-2; D is unresolved. The germline CDR1 and CDR2 sequences are SQVTM and ANQGSEA. Trimming cost V 6 bases and J 1 base, with 6 bases left between them. The CDR3 covers 12 residues. In DNA, the CDR3 is TGCAGCGTGTACAGGAACACCGGGGAGCTGTTTTTT. It specifies CSVYRNTGELFF.